These T cell receptor beta chains were read from a single sample in a study of tumour-infiltrating T cells in Burkitt lymphoma. The table came from immunoSEQ multiplex PCR; TCRdb's copy has only in-frame clones and leaves some out. The sample gives more than 40,000 clones, around 32% of which show up once; 2.9% is in the top ten. The source material was tumor tissue. All receptors come from a human donor with Burkitt lymphoma. CDR3s leave out the opening cysteine and the closing phenylalanine or tryptophan. Rows give clone size only sometimes, using once, few, many, or a class for an expanded clone.

>TRBV9|TRBJ1-6|-
ASSVAAGVPNSPLH
>TRBV6-6|TRBJ1-1|-
ASSYPVRGMNTEAF
>TRBV5-7|TRBJ2-1|-
ASSSQPDRRQIFYNEQF
>TRBV4-3|TRBJ2-7|-
ASSQAGTVVDEQY
>TRBV5-4|TRBJ1-2|few
ASSLNRGYT
>TRBV7-9|TRBJ1-2|few
ASSFSGTGLEGYT
>TRBV15|TRBJ2-5|-
ATSRDQRETQY
>TRBV7-2|TRBJ2-5|-
ASSLAGQGTGQETQY
>TRBV5-1|TRBJ1-1|few
ASSFGVDTEAF
>TRBV4-1|TRBJ2-7|few
ASSQEGKGTLGSYEQY
>TRBV4-2|TRBJ2-6|few
ASSQGTPGANVLT
>TRBV5-5|TRBJ2-7|-
ASSFGTGYTYEQY
>TRBV5-5|TRBJ1-3|-
ASSLGRLVRVGNTIY
>TRBV29-1|TRBJ1-1|-
SVDKWSLETEAF
>TRBV4-2|TRBJ1-1|-
ASSLVYGTEAF
>TRBV12-5|TRBJ1-3|-
ASGFLSPGALGNTIY
>TRBV25-1|TRBJ1-2|-
ASSEYGNYGYT
>TRBV6-5|TRBJ2-2|-
ASTWFGANTGELF
>TRBV7-9|TRBJ2-3|-
ASSLGGGASSNTQY
>TRBV19|TRBJ1-2|few
ASSIGAVDHYGYT
>TRBV5-1|TRBJ1-4|-
ASSLVDGGEKLF
>TRBV5-6|TRBJ1-2|-
ASSVLRTLNYGYT
>TRBV18|TRBJ2-5|-
ASSRPQETQY
>TRBV10-2|TRBJ1-2|few
ASRAGLAGYT
>TRBV30|TRBJ1-4|-
AWLTGGGGGGHEKLF
>TRBV5-5|TRBJ2-3|-
ASSLGGDTDTQY
>TRBV28|TRBJ1-1|few
ASSPDRGLTEAF
>TRBV5-6|TRBJ1-5|-
ASSPGWNQPQH
>TRBV2|TRBJ1-1|-
ASSGQGRHTEAF
>TRBV30|TRBJ2-3|-
AWSATGPTDTQY